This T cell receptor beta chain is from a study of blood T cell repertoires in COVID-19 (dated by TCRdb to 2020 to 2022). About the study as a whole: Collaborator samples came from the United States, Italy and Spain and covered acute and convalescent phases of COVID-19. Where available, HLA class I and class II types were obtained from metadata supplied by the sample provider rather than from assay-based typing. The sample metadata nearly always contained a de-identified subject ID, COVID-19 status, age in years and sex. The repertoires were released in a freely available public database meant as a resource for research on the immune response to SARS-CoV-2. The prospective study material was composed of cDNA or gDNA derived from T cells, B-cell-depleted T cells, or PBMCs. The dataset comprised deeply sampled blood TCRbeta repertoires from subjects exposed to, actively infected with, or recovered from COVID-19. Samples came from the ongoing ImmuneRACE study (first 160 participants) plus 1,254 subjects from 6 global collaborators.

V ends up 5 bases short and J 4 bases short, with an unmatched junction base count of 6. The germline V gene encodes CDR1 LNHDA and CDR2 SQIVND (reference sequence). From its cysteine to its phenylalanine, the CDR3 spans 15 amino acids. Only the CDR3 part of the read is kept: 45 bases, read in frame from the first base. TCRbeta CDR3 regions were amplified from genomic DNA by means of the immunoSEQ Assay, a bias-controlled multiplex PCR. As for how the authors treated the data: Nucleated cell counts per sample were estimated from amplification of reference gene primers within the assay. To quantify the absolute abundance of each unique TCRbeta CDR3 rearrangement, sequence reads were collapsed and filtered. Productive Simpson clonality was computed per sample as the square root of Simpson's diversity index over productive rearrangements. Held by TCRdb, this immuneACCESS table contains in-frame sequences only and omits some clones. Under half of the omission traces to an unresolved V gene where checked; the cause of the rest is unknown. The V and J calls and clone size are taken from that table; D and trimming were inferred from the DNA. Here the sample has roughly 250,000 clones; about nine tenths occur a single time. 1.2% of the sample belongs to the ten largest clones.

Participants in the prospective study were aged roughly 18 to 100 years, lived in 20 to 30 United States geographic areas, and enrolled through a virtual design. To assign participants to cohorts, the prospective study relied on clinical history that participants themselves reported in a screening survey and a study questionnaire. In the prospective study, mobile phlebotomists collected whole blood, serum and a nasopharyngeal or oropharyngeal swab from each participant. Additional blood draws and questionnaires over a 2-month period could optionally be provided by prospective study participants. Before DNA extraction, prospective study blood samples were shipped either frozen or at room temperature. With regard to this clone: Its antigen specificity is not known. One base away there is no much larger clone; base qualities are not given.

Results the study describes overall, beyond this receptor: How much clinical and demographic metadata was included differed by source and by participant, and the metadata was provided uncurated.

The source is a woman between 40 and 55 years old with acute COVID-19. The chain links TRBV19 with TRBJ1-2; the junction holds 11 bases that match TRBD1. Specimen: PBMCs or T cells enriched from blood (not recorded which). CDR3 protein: CASSAAGTGGYGYTF. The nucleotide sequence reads TGTGCCAGTAGTGCCGCCGGGACAGGGGGCTATGGCTACACCTTC.